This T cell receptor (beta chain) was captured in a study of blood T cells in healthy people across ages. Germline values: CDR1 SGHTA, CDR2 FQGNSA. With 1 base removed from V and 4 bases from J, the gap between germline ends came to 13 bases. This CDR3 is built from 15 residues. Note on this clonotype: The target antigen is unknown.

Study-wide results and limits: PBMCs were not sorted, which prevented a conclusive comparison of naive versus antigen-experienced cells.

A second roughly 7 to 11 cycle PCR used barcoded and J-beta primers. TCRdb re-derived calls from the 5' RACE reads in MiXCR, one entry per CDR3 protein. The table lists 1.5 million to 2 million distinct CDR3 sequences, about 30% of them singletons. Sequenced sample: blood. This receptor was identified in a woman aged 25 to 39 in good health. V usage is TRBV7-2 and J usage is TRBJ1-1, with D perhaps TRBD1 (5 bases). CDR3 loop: CASSLEGTAGTEAFF. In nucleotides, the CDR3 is TGTGCCAGCAGCTTAGAAGGGACCGCGGGCACTGAAGCTTTCTTT. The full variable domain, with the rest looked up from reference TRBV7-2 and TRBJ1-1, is GAGVSQSPSNKVTEKGKDVELRCDPISGHTALYWYRQSLGQGLEFLIYFQGNSAPDKSGLPSDRFSAERTGGSVSTLTIQRTQQEDSAVYLCASSLEGTAGTEAFFGQGTRLTVV.